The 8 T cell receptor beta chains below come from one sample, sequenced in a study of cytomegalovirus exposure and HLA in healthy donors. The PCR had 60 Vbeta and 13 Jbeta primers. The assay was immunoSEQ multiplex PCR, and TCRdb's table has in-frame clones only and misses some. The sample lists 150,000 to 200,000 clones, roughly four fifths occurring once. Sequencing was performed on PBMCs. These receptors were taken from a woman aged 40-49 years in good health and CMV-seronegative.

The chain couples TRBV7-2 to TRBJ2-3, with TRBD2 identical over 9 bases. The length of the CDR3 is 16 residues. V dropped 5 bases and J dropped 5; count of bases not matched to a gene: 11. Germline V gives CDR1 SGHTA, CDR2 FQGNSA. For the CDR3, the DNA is TGTGCCAGCAGCCCCGAGCGGGGGGTCCCAATAGATACGCAGTATTTT. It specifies CASSPERGVPIDTQYF.

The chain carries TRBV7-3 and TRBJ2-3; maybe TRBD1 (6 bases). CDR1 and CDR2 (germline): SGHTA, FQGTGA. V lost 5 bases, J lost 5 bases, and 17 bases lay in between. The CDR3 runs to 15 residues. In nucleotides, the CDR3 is TGTGCCAGCAGCGAAATGTGGGGGCTGGAAGATACGCAGTATTTT. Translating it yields CASSEMWGLEDTQYF.

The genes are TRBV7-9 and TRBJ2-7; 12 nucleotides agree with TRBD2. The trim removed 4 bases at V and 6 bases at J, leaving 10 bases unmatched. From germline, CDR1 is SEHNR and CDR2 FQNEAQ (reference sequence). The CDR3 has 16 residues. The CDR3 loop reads CASSSSSGGDPIEQYF. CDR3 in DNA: TGTGCCAGCAGCTCCTCTAGCGGGGGGGATCCCATCGAGCAGTACTTC.

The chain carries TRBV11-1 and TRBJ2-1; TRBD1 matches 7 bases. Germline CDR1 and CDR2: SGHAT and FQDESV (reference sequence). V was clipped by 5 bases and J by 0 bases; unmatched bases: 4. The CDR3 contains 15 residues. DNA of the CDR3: TGTGCCAGCAGCCCGGGACAGAGCTCCTACAATGAGCAGTTCTTC. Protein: CASSPGQSSYNEQFF.

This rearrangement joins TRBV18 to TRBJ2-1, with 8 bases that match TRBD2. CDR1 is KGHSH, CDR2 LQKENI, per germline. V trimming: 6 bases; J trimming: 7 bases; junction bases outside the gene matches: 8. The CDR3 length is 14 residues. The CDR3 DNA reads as TGTGCCAGCTCTACGGGGGGGCCAGGGAATGAGCAGTTCTTC. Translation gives CASSTGGPGNEQFF. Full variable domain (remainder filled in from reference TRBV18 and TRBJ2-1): NAGVMQNPRHLVRRRGQEARLRCSPMKGHSHVYWYRQLPEEGLKFMVYLQKENIIDESGMPKERFSAEFPKEGPSILRIQQVVRGDSAAYFCASSTGGPGNEQFFGPGTRLTVL.

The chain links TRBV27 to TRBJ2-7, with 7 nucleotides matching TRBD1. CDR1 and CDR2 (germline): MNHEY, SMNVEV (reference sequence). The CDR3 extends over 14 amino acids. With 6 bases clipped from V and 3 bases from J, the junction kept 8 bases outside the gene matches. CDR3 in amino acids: CASSRQGTFYEQYF. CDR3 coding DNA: TGTGCCAGCAGCAGACAGGGTACATTCTACGAGCAGTACTTC.

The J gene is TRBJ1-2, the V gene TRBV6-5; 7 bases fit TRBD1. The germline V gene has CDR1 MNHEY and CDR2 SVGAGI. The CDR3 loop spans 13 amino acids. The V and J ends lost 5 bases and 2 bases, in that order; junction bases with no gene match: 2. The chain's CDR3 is CASSQTGNYGYTF. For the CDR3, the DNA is TGTGCCAGCAGTCAGACAGGGAACTATGGCTACACCTTC.

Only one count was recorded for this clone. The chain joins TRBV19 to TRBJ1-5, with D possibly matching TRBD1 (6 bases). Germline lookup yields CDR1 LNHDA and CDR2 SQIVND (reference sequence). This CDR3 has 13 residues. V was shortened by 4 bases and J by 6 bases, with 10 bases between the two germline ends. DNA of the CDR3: TGTGCCAGTAGTAGAGGACAGTTTCAGCCCCAGCATTTT. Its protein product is CASSRGQFQPQHF.